Below, one T cell receptor beta chain is given with its context. Here immunoSEQ multiplex PCR was the method, and the copy in TCRdb shows in-frame clones only, minus some. The sample has about 2.4 million clones, approximately 93% seen once. Germline assignment: CDR1 PRHDT and CDR2 FYEKMQ (reference sequence). CDR3 size: 15 residues. V was clipped by 10 bases and J by 0 bases, with 17 bases between them. The data derive from a study of shared clonotypes between healthy human individuals. This sequence originates from a man aged 18 to 35 in good health. Some clones in this sample may be carry-over from other donors' samples. The sample consisted of naive CD4+ T cells from PBMCs. Indicated subset: CD45RA+ positively selected. The J gene is TRBJ2-3, the V gene TRBV13; perhaps TRBD2 as D (5 bases). The CDR3 spells CATYEGEPSTDTQYF. For the CDR3, the DNA is TGTGCCACCTATGAGGGAGAGCCTAGCACAGATACGCAGTATTTT.